The T cell receptor (beta chain) described here comes from a study of blood T cells in healthy people across ages. The authors ran a second PCR of about 7 to 12 cycles using a sample-barcoded 5' primer and a J-beta primer mix. Each cDNA molecule received a tag from a template-switch adaptor that had 12 random nucleotides. Using its own MiXCR run on the 5' RACE reads, TCRdb lists one record per CDR3 protein. The sample lists 850,000 to 1,100,000 distinct CDR3 sequences; around two fifths were seen once. General observations from the study: When set beside aged donors, long-lived donors presented more naive CD4+ cells and higher diversity. While age rose, TCR beta diversity per million T cells dropped in a roughly linear way. PBMCs went unsorted, and a conclusive naive versus antigen-experienced comparison was therefore prevented.

This CDR3 comprises 15 residues. Losses at the gene ends were 4 bases for V and 4 bases for J; bases not matched to a gene: 7. CDR1 MNHNS and CDR2 SASEGT come from the germline V gene. On this clonotype: Its antigen remains unknown.

J is TRBJ2-3 and V is TRBV6-1; 8 nucleotides align to TRBD1. What was sequenced was blood. The TCR comes from a man aged 18 to 35 in good health. The CDR3 sequence is CASSGAGTGADTQYF. The DNA for the CDR3 is TGTGCCAGCAGTGGAGCCGGGACAGGTGCAGATACGCAGTATTTT.